This is a list of T cell receptor beta chains from one sample in a study of CD8 T cells in Susac syndrome. TCRdb analysed the immunoSEQ multiplex PCR reads with MiXCR anew, one entry per CDR3 protein. In the table there are more than 85,000 distinct CDR3 sequences, 85% to 95% of which are singletons. Source material: CD4+ T cells from PBMCs. These receptors were taken from a human donor with Susac syndrome. CDR3s include the opening cysteine and the closing phenylalanine or tryptophan. A D gene is named only where the DNA matches it firmly. The size entry is marked missing in some rows and otherwise reads once, few, many or a size class.

clone_size: NA; d_call: TRBD1; j_call: TRBJ2-7; v_call: TRBV29-1; cdr3_nt: TGCAGCGTTGTACAGGGGCCCCGGTACGAGCAGTACTTC; cdr3_aa: CSVVQGPRYEQYF
clone_size: NA; d_call: NA; j_call: TRBJ2-1; v_call: TRBV2; cdr3_nt: TGTGCCAGCAGTGAGGCGTACAATGAGCAGTTCTTC; cdr3_aa: CASSEAYNEQFF
clone_size: NA; d_call: TRBD1; j_call: TRBJ2-3; v_call: TRBV24-1; cdr3_nt: TGTGCCACCAGTGACCACCGGGACAGGACAAGGGATACGCAGTATTTT; cdr3_aa: CATSDHRDRTRDTQYF
clone_size: NA; d_call: NA; j_call: TRBJ2-2; v_call: TRBV20-1; cdr3_nt: TGCAGTGCTAGAGTTAGGTTAACCGGGGAGCTGTTTTTT; cdr3_aa: CSARVRLTGELFF
clone_size: NA; d_call: TRBD1; j_call: TRBJ1-1; v_call: TRBV29-1; cdr3_nt: TGCAGCGTTACTCCGGGACAGGGGAACACTGAAGCTTTCTTT; cdr3_aa: CSVTPGQGNTEAFF
clone_size: NA; d_call: TRBD2; j_call: TRBJ2-2; v_call: TRBV25-1; cdr3_nt: TGTGCCAGCAGTTATAGCGGGGGCACCGGGGAGCTGTTTTTT; cdr3_aa: CASSYSGGTGELFF
clone_size: NA; d_call: NA; j_call: TRBJ1-2; v_call: TRBV25-1; cdr3_nt: TGTGCCAGCAGTGAATCCCGGGGCTACACCTTC; cdr3_aa: CASSESRGYTF
clone_size: NA; d_call: NA; j_call: TRBJ2-7; v_call: TRBV30; cdr3_nt: TGTGCCTGGAGTGTAGGCACGGGGGAGCAGTACTTC; cdr3_aa: CAWSVGTGEQYF
clone_size: NA; d_call: NA; j_call: TRBJ1-2; v_call: TRBV29-1; cdr3_nt: TGCAGCGGTTCGTCAACTTCGGCTAACTATGGCTACACCTTC; cdr3_aa: CSGSSTSANYGYTF
clone_size: NA; d_call: NA; j_call: TRBJ2-1; v_call: TRBV10-3; cdr3_nt: TGTGCCACAACTTTGGGGAACGAGCAGTTCTTC; cdr3_aa: CATTLGNEQFF
clone_size: NA; d_call: NA; j_call: TRBJ2-7; v_call: TRBV11-2; cdr3_nt: TGTGCCAGCAGCACGTATAGGGGGTACCAATACGAGCAGTACTTC; cdr3_aa: CASSTYRGYQYEQYF
clone_size: NA; d_call: NA; j_call: TRBJ1-2; v_call: TRBV7-9; cdr3_nt: TGTGCCAGCAGCTTCGACAGGCACAACTATGGCTACACCTTC; cdr3_aa: CASSFDRHNYGYTF
clone_size: NA; d_call: NA; j_call: TRBJ2-1; v_call: TRBV7-7; cdr3_nt: TGTGCTAGCAGCTTTAGCAACAACAATGAGCAGTTCTTC; cdr3_aa: CASSFSNNNEQFF
clone_size: NA; d_call: NA; j_call: TRBJ2-1; v_call: TRBV7-6; cdr3_nt: TGTGCCAGCAGCGCCTCGATGGACAATGAGCAGTTCTTC; cdr3_aa: CASSASMDNEQFF
clone_size: NA; d_call: TRBD1; j_call: TRBJ1-5; v_call: TRBV30; cdr3_nt: TGTGCCTGGAGTGTCGGAGACAGGGGGCCCCAGCATTTT; cdr3_aa: CAWSVGDRGPQHF
clone_size: NA; d_call: NA; j_call: TRBJ1-5; v_call: TRBV5-5; cdr3_nt: TGTGCCAGCAGCTTGGAAGTAAGCGATCAGCCCCAGCATTTT; cdr3_aa: CASSLEVSDQPQHF
clone_size: once; d_call: NA; j_call: TRBJ2-1; v_call: TRBV6-5; cdr3_nt: TGTGCCAGCAGTCCCAGGGTGATCGAGCAGTTCTTC; cdr3_aa: CASSPRVIEQFF
clone_size: NA; d_call: NA; j_call: TRBJ2-2; v_call: TRBV5-1; cdr3_nt: TGCGCCAGCAGCTTGAGGGGACAGAACACCGGGGAGCTGTTTTTT; cdr3_aa: CASSLRGQNTGELFF
clone_size: NA; d_call: NA; j_call: TRBJ2-7; v_call: TRBV6-5; cdr3_nt: TGTGCCAGCCGCGGTCCGTTCTCCTACGAGCAGTACTTC; cdr3_aa: CASRGPFSYEQYF
clone_size: NA; d_call: NA; j_call: TRBJ1-4; v_call: TRBV30; cdr3_nt: TGTGCCATGGCCGGGGGAGCTTCTAATGAAAAACTGTTTTTT; cdr3_aa: CAMAGGASNEKLFF
clone_size: NA; d_call: TRBD2; j_call: TRBJ2-7; v_call: TRBV3-1; cdr3_nt: TGTGCCAGCAGCCATGCGGCTAGCGGGGCCTACGAGCAGTACTTC; cdr3_aa: CASSHAASGAYEQYF
clone_size: NA; d_call: TRBD1; j_call: TRBJ2-5; v_call: TRBV18; cdr3_nt: TGTGCCAGCTCACCACAAAGGACAGGGGGCGATGAGACCCAGTACTTC; cdr3_aa: CASSPQRTGGDETQYF
clone_size: NA; d_call: NA; j_call: TRBJ2-6; v_call: TRBV28; cdr3_nt: TGTGCCAGCAGGCCGCGCGGGGTTGGGGCCAACGTCCTGACTTTC; cdr3_aa: CASRPRGVGANVLTF
clone_size: NA; d_call: NA; j_call: TRBJ2-7; v_call: TRBV6-5; cdr3_nt: TGTGCCAGCAGTCCCGACAGGTACTTCGCCTACGAGCAGTACTTC; cdr3_aa: CASSPDRYFAYEQYF
clone_size: NA; d_call: TRBD2; j_call: TRBJ2-1; v_call: TRBV19; cdr3_nt: TGTGCTAGGGGTCGAACTAGCGGGGCCCTTAGGGGTAGAAATGAGCAGTTCTTC; cdr3_aa: CARGRTSGALRGRNEQFF
clone_size: NA; d_call: NA; j_call: TRBJ1-2; v_call: TRBV7-2; cdr3_nt: TGTGCCAGCAGCCCCGGTGGGGAGGGGGGCTACACCTTC; cdr3_aa: CASSPGGEGGYTF
clone_size: NA; d_call: TRBD1; j_call: TRBJ2-3; v_call: TRBV20-1; cdr3_nt: TGCAGTGCGCCCGGTGAAGGGGGCGGCACAGATACGCAGTATTTT; cdr3_aa: CSAPGEGGGTDTQYF
clone_size: NA; d_call: NA; j_call: TRBJ1-1; v_call: TRBV30; cdr3_nt: TGTGCCTGGAGGGCCGAGAACGCCCGAGGTCAAGCTTTCTTT; cdr3_aa: CAWRAENARGQAFF
clone_size: once; d_call: TRBD2; j_call: TRBJ2-5; v_call: TRBV5-4; cdr3_nt: TGTGCCAGCAGCCCGGGCACTAGCGGGGGGGCCGAAGAGACCCAGTACTTC; cdr3_aa: CASSPGTSGGAEETQYF
clone_size: few; d_call: NA; j_call: TRBJ1-6; v_call: TRBV6-2/TRBV6-3; cdr3_nt: TGTGCCAGCAGTCTTAATTCACCCCTCCACTTT; cdr3_aa: CASSLNSPLHF
clone_size: NA; d_call: NA; j_call: TRBJ1-5; v_call: TRBV20-1; cdr3_nt: TGCAGTGCTAGTCCTGGGGAGGATCAGCCCCAGCATTTT; cdr3_aa: CSASPGEDQPQHF
clone_size: NA; d_call: NA; j_call: TRBJ1-2; v_call: TRBV7-2; cdr3_nt: TGTGCCAGCAGCTTAACCGTCTGGGGCTTTCAATTC; cdr3_aa: CASSLTVWGFQF
clone_size: NA; d_call: NA; j_call: TRBJ2-7; v_call: TRBV7-2; cdr3_nt: TGTGCCAGCAGCTTAGCCCACGAGCAGTACTTC; cdr3_aa: CASSLAHEQYF
clone_size: NA; d_call: TRBD1; j_call: TRBJ1-6; v_call: TRBV7-2; cdr3_nt: TGTGCCAGCAGCCTAACCGGGACAGGCGTTTCACCCCTCCACTTT; cdr3_aa: CASSLTGTGVSPLHF
clone_size: NA; d_call: NA; j_call: TRBJ1-1; v_call: TRBV24-1; cdr3_nt: TGTGCCACCAGTGATTTAGACAACACTGAAGCTTTCTTT; cdr3_aa: CATSDLDNTEAFF
clone_size: NA; d_call: TRBD1; j_call: TRBJ1-6; v_call: TRBV20-1; cdr3_nt: TGCAGTGCCGATACAGGGGCCTATTCACCCCTCCACTTT; cdr3_aa: CSADTGAYSPLHF
clone_size: NA; d_call: NA; j_call: TRBJ1-3; v_call: TRBV2; cdr3_nt: TGTGCCAGCAAAAAGAGCTCTGGAAACACCATATATTTT; cdr3_aa: CASKKSSGNTIYF
clone_size: NA; d_call: TRBD2; j_call: TRBJ2-3; v_call: TRBV9; cdr3_nt: TGTGCCAGCAGCGTAGATAGCGGGACAGATACGCAGTATTTT; cdr3_aa: CASSVDSGTDTQYF
clone_size: NA; d_call: TRBD1; j_call: TRBJ1-1; v_call: TRBV7-9; cdr3_nt: TGTGCCAGCAGCACACCCGGGACAGGGGTTAACACTGAAGCTTTCTTT; cdr3_aa: CASSTPGTGVNTEAFF
clone_size: NA; d_call: TRBD1; j_call: TRBJ2-7; v_call: TRBV6-2/TRBV6-3; cdr3_nt: TGTGCCAGCAGTCGGACAGGGCTCTCCTACGAGCAGTACTTC; cdr3_aa: CASSRTGLSYEQYF
clone_size: once; d_call: TRBD1; j_call: TRBJ1-6; v_call: TRBV7-2; cdr3_nt: TGTGCCAGCAGCTTGGGACAGGGGAGTAATTCACCCCTCCACTTT; cdr3_aa: CASSLGQGSNSPLHF
clone_size: NA; d_call: NA; j_call: TRBJ1-2; v_call: TRBV11-2; cdr3_nt: TGTGCCAGCACACAGGGCATCCGATATGGCTACACCTTC; cdr3_aa: CASTQGIRYGYTF
clone_size: once; d_call: NA; j_call: TRBJ1-2; v_call: TRBV30; cdr3_nt: TGTGCCTGGAGTAAAGGTTATGGCTACACCTTC; cdr3_aa: CAWSKGYGYTF
clone_size: NA; d_call: TRBD2; j_call: TRBJ2-7; v_call: TRBV30; cdr3_nt: TGTGCCTGGAGGGCTAGCGGACTCTACGAGCAGTACTTC; cdr3_aa: CAWRASGLYEQYF
clone_size: NA; d_call: TRBD1; j_call: TRBJ1-2; v_call: TRBV19; cdr3_nt: TGTGCCAGTACCTGGGACAGGGGAGGAGGCTACACCTTC; cdr3_aa: CASTWDRGGGYTF
clone_size: NA; d_call: TRBD1; j_call: TRBJ2-7; v_call: TRBV20-1; cdr3_nt: TGCAGTGCTAAGGGACAGGGGCCGTACGAGCAGTACTTC; cdr3_aa: CSAKGQGPYEQYF
clone_size: NA; d_call: NA; j_call: TRBJ1-5; v_call: TRBV30; cdr3_nt: TGTGCCTGGAGCTCGGGGACCCAGCCCCAGCATTTT; cdr3_aa: CAWSSGTQPQHF
clone_size: NA; d_call: NA; j_call: TRBJ2-5; v_call: TRBV7-9; cdr3_nt: TGTGCCAGCAGCTCCTACAGGGACGAAGAGACCCAGTACTTC; cdr3_aa: CASSSYRDEETQYF
clone_size: NA; d_call: NA; j_call: TRBJ2-3; v_call: TRBV12-3/TRBV12-4; cdr3_nt: TGTGCCAGCAGGCCCAACAGGGAAGATACGCAGTATTTT; cdr3_aa: CASRPNREDTQYF
clone_size: NA; d_call: NA; j_call: TRBJ2-2; v_call: TRBV7-2; cdr3_nt: TGTGCCAGCAGCTCAGGGGTCCCGAACACCGGGGAGCTGTTTTTT; cdr3_aa: CASSSGVPNTGELFF
clone_size: NA; d_call: NA; j_call: TRBJ2-5; v_call: TRBV30; cdr3_nt: TGTGCCTGGACCGCCGGAGAGACCCAGTACTTC; cdr3_aa: CAWTAGETQYF
clone_size: NA; d_call: NA; j_call: TRBJ1-1; v_call: TRBV4-3; cdr3_nt: TGCGCCAGCAGCCAAATTCGGGCGGACACTGAAGCTTTCTTT; cdr3_aa: CASSQIRADTEAFF
clone_size: NA; d_call: TRBD2; j_call: TRBJ2-6; v_call: TRBV4-3; cdr3_nt: TGCGCCAGCAGCCAAGAAATGCGGGGGACCTCTGGGGCCAACGTCCTGACTTTC; cdr3_aa: CASSQEMRGTSGANVLTF
clone_size: NA; d_call: NA; j_call: TRBJ2-7; v_call: TRBV7-2; cdr3_nt: TGTGCCAGCAGTCAGGATTCTGGGCGGGAGCAGTACTTC; cdr3_aa: CASSQDSGREQYF
clone_size: once; d_call: NA; j_call: TRBJ2-1; v_call: TRBV12-3/TRBV12-4; cdr3_nt: TGTGCCAGCAAAACGTCGGTGGGGCTCAATGAGCAGTTCTTC; cdr3_aa: CASKTSVGLNEQFF
clone_size: NA; d_call: TRBD1; j_call: TRBJ1-1; v_call: TRBV7-8; cdr3_nt: TGTGCCAGCAGTCCGACAGGGGACACTGAAGCTTTCTTT; cdr3_aa: CASSPTGDTEAFF
clone_size: NA; d_call: NA; j_call: TRBJ2-1; v_call: TRBV9; cdr3_nt: TGTGCCAGCAGCCCCCAAGGTGGGGGAAATACGAATGAGCAGTTCTTC; cdr3_aa: CASSPQGGGNTNEQFF